This T cell receptor beta chain was sequenced in a study of T cell responses to AZD1222 COVID-19 vaccine. Germline V gene sequence: CDR1 KGHSH, CDR2 LQKENI. This CDR3 has 13 residues. V was pared by 6 bases and J by 8 bases, with 13 bases between. Assay: immunoSEQ multiplex PCR; the TCRdb copy retains only in-frame clones and omits some. The sample consists of more than 85,000 clones, roughly 85% of them appearing once. The source is an adult in good health. The input for sequencing was peripheral blood, taken on day 0 of AZD1222 vaccination. This chain joins TRBV18 and TRBJ1-4; no definite D call. As DNA, the CDR3 is TGTGCCAGCTCGGAAGGACTGCAGGAAAAACTGTTTTTT. Amino acid sequence: CASSEGLQEKLFF. Filled out from reference TRBV18 and TRBJ1-4, the complete variable domain reads NAGVMQNPRHLVRRRGQEARLRCSPMKGHSHVYWYRQLPEEGLKFMVYLQKENIIDESGMPKERFSAEFPKEGPSILRIQQVVRGDSAAYFCASSEGLQEKLFFGSGTQLSVL.